This T cell receptor (beta chain) was observed in a study of technical replicates of blood from several donors. Measured with immunoSEQ multiplex PCR; TCRdb has only the in-frame clones, and not every one. The sample lists around 90,000 clones, 90% to 95% occurring once. V lost 3 bases to trimming and J lost 6 bases; unmatched junction nucleotides: 8. Germline V gene sequence: CDR1 WNHNN, CDR2 SYGVQD (reference sequence). The CDR3 has 16 amino acids. The sample comprised T cells isolated from PBMCs. This chain joins TRBV10-1 and TRBJ2-2; 9 nucleotides match TRBD1. This TCR was recovered from a human donor in good health. CDR3 amino acids: CASSDHGTGRAGELFF. For the CDR3, the DNA is TGCGCCAGCAGTGATCATGGGACAGGGAGAGCCGGGGAGCTGTTTTTT.